The 18 T cell receptor beta chains below were found in one sample sequenced in a study of cytomegalovirus exposure and HLA in healthy donors. The PCR was carried out with 60 Vbeta primers and 13 Jbeta primers. The method was immunoSEQ multiplex PCR; TCRdb's version includes in-frame clones alone and lacks a portion of them. The sample includes about 260,000 clones, 84% seen only once; the top ten take about 2%. The material sequenced was PBMCs. The receptors come from a woman in her thirties or forties in good health and CMV-seropositive.

This chain uses TRBV19 with TRBJ1-1, with 9 bases that match TRBD1. Germline assignment: CDR1 LNHDA and CDR2 SQIVND (reference sequence). The CDR3 extends over 14 amino acids. The V segment lost 9 bases and the J segment 3 bases; nucleotides outside the gene matches: 8. The CDR3 coding sequence is TGTGCCAGCACCATGGGACAGGGTTACACTGAAGCTTTCTTT. This encodes CASTMGQGYTEAFF.

The V and J genes are TRBV30 and TRBJ1-2; TRBD1 might be the D (5 bases). Trimming shortened V by 0 bases and J by 0 bases, and 11 bases separated the two germline ends. This CDR3 comprises 15 residues. CDR1 is GTSNPN, CDR2 SVGIG, per germline (reference sequence). CDR3 bases: TGTGCCTGGAGTGTAAGACAGCTAGCTAACTATGGCTACACCTTC. Translation: CAWSVRQLANYGYTF.

This clone was recorded once. CDR3 sequence (DNA): TGTGCCAGCAGCTCCGGGACAGTGAGGACAGATACGCAGTATTTT. It translates to CASSSGTVRTDTQYF. This chain connects TRBV7-2 to TRBJ2-3; 7 nucleotides align to TRBD1. The CDR3 is 15 residues long. CDR1 and CDR2 (germline): SGHTA, FQGNSA. With 4 bases clipped from V and 3 bases from J, the junction kept 7 bases outside the gene matches.

This clone has a single count. For the CDR3, the DNA is TGTGCCACCAGAAAGGGACAAAGAAATAACTATGGCTACACCTTC. Translation: CATRKGQRNNYGYTF. V usage is TRBV15 and J usage is TRBJ1-2; maybe TRBD1 (6 bases). V lost 6 bases, J lost 1 base, and 15 bases lay in between. Germline V CDR1 and CDR2: LNHNV, YYDKDF (reference sequence). This CDR3 comprises 15 residues.

The V call is TRBV12-5, the J call TRBJ2-1; 10 bases line up with TRBD2. J gave up 0 bases and V 7 bases, and 3 bases lay outside the gene matches. This CDR3 has 15 amino acids. Germline assignment: CDR1 LGHNT and CDR2 FRNRAP. CDR3 bases: TGTGCTAGTGCGGGACTAGCGAGCTCCTACAATGAGCAGTTCTTC. This gives the protein CASAGLASSYNEQFF. Complete variable domain (other parts from reference TRBV12-5 and TRBJ2-1): DARVTQTPRHKVTEMGQEVTMRCQPILGHNTVFWYRQTMMQGLELLAYFRNRAPLDDSGMPKDRFSAEMPDATLATLKIQPSEPRDSAVYFCASAGLASSYNEQFFGPGTRLTVL.

This sequence joins TRBV19 and TRBJ2-2, with D possibly being TRBD1 (7 bases). CDR1 LNHDA and CDR2 SQIVND come from the germline V gene (reference sequence). Trimming removed 3 bases from V and 5 bases from J, with 13 bases in between. The CDR3 covers 15 residues. This CDR3 is CASSMRDRKTGELFF. In DNA, the CDR3 is TGTGCCAGTAGTATGCGGGACAGAAAGACCGGGGAGCTGTTTTTT.

This chain joins TRBV28 and TRBJ2-5; 8 nucleotides agree with TRBD2. The CDR3 loop spans 16 amino acids. In germline, CDR1 is MDHEN, CDR2 SYDVKM. Trimming cost V 7 bases and J 5 bases; bases outside gene matches: 15. The CDR3 protein is CASTATGGPLEETQYF. DNA for the CDR3: TGTGCCAGCACAGCTACGGGAGGGCCTCTAGAGGAGACCCAGTACTTC.

V gene TRBV2 combines with J gene TRBJ2-2, with 9 positions matching TRBD2. The CDR3 has 15 residues. V gave up 5 bases and J gave up 1 base; unmatched junction bases: 2. Germline CDR1 SNHLY, CDR2 FYNNEI. The CDR3 here is CASSLAGLNTGELFF. The CDR3 DNA is TGTGCCAGCAGTCTAGCGGGGTTGAACACCGGGGAGCTGTTTTTT.

J is TRBJ2-1 and V is TRBV30; 9 bases align to TRBD2. Germline loops: CDR1 GTSNPN, CDR2 SVGIG (reference sequence). The CDR3 extends over 13 amino acids. V gave up 4 bases and J gave up 6 bases; unmatched junction bases: 4. CDR3 sequence: CAWNLAGSNEQFF. CDR3 bases: TGTGCCTGGAATCTAGCGGGAAGCAATGAGCAGTTCTTC.

The DNA for the CDR3 is TGTGCCAGCAGCAGGGGCGACGGAAACATTCAGTACTTC. This translates into CASSRGDGNIQYF. The chain is built from TRBV9 and TRBJ2-4, with D possibly matching TRBD1 (5 bases). CDR1 and CDR2 (germline): SGDLS, YYNGEE. This CDR3 has 13 residues. V lost 4 bases and J lost 6, with 11 bases in between.

This clone was seen more than once but under ten times. The rearrangement links TRBV9 to TRBJ2-2; 8 bases agree with TRBD2. The J segment lost 7 bases and the V segment lost 0 bases, leaving 8 bases of the junction unmatched. Germline loops: CDR1 SGDLS, CDR2 YYNGEE. The CDR3 has 16 amino acids. DNA for the CDR3: TGTGCCAGCAGCGTAGAGGCGAGCGGGAGCGTCGGGGAGCTGTTTTTT. Translation: CASSVEASGSVGELFF.

The chain is built from TRBV5-8 and TRBJ2-5, with 8 bases aligning to TRBD2. Germline lookup yields CDR1 SGHTS and CDR2 YDEGEE. The junction had 16 bases not matched to a gene; V was cut back by 10 bases and J by 5 bases. This CDR3 comprises 15 residues. The DNA of the CDR3 is TGTGCCTTTTCGCCCGGGAGGCGGGGGGAGGAGACCCAGTACTTC. Protein sequence: CAFSPGRRGEETQYF.

V is TRBV4-2 and J is TRBJ2-2; D uncertain. Trimming shortened V by 1 base and J by 1 base, and 19 bases separated the two germline ends. The germline V gene encodes CDR1 LGHNA and CDR2 YNFKEQ. CDR3 size: 19 residues. The CDR3 sequence: CASSQGRWVAEMNTGELFF. CDR3 nucleotide sequence: TGTGCCAGCAGCCAAGGACGATGGGTGGCGGAGATGAACACCGGGGAGCTGTTTTTT.

The gene calls are TRBV2 and TRBJ2-3; 7 bases are shared with TRBD2. The CDR3 length is 16 residues. J was trimmed by 0 bases and V by 0 bases; bases with no gene match: 3. Germline V lookup: CDR1 SNHLY, CDR2 FYNNEI. The chain's CDR3 is CASSEALAESTDTQYF. DNA of the CDR3: TGTGCCAGCAGTGAAGCTCTAGCGGAAAGCACAGATACGCAGTATTTT. The full variable domain, rest sourced from reference TRBV2 and TRBJ2-3, is EPEVTQTPSHQVTQMGQEVILRCVPISNHLYFYWYRQILGQKVEFLVSFYNNEISEKSEIFDDQFSVERPDGSNFTLKIRSTKLEDSAMYFCASSEALAESTDTQYFGPGTRLTVL.

In this sample, this clone turned up a few times. The gene calls are TRBV28 and TRBJ1-6; weak D call: TRBD1 (5 bases). Germline lookup yields CDR1 MDHEN and CDR2 SYDVKM. This CDR3 spans 16 amino acids. V was trimmed by 4 bases and J by 7 bases, leaving 17 bases between them. The CDR3: CASSSPRALTNSPLHF. The DNA for the CDR3 is TGTGCCAGCAGTTCCCCCAGGGCGCTGACCAATTCACCCCTCCACTTT.

The V call is TRBV7-9, the J call TRBJ1-3; the D is unclear. The CDR3 consists of 16 residues. With 7 bases removed from V and 0 bases from J, the gap between germline ends came to 16 bases. Germline V gene sequence: CDR1 SEHNR, CDR2 FQNEAQ (reference sequence). CDR3 nucleotides: TGTGCCAGCACCCGAGAACTAATTAACTCTGGAAACACCATATATTTT. As protein: CASTRELINSGNTIYF. The whole variable domain, remainder taken from reference TRBV7-9 and TRBJ1-3, is DTGVSQNPRHKITKRGQNVTFRCDPISEHNRLYWYRQTLGQGPEFLTYFQNEAQLEKSRLLSDRFSAERPKGSFSTLEIQRTEQGDSAMYLCASTRELINSGNTIYFGEGSWLTVV.

The rearrangement uses TRBV11-2 and TRBJ2-2; 11 bases agree with TRBD2. The ends lost 3 bases at V and 5 bases at J; junction bases unmatched: 11. This CDR3 comprises 18 residues. The germline V gene has CDR1 SGHAT and CDR2 FQNNGV. In nucleotides, the CDR3 is TGTGCCAGCAGCTTGTTCCGTACTAGCGGGAGTGCTACCGGGGAGCTGTTTTTT. Its translation is CASSLFRTSGSATGELFF.

The chain carries TRBV11-2 and TRBJ2-6; D possibly corresponds to TRBD1 (5 bases). V lost 4 bases, J lost 1 base, and 8 bases lay in between. Germline V gene lookup returns CDR1 SGHAT and CDR2 FQNNGV. There are 15 residues in the CDR3. For the CDR3, the DNA is TGTGCCAGCAGCTCAGGACAATCTGGGGCCAACGTCCTGACTTTC. The encoded protein is CASSSGQSGANVLTF.